These 7 T cell receptor beta chains originate from one sample sequenced in a study of control samples from healthy donors and cancer patients (TCRdb year 2020). Libraries were made using the immunoSEQ multiplex PCR assay. TCRdb took over this immuneACCESS table, retaining in-frame rearrangements with V and J assigned. Such tables are incomplete; in checked studies, under half of the missing clones stem from an unresolved V gene, and the remainder is unexplained. The sample has approximately 40,000 clones on record, 92% of them singletons. The ten largest account for around 3.9% of the sample. Sequenced sample: blood. Source of these receptors: a woman aged 45 to 65 in good health.

V and J are TRBV6-4 and TRBJ2-3, with D perhaps given as TRBD1 or TRBD2 (5 bases each). Germline CDR1 and CDR2: MRHNA and SNTAGT. The CDR3 has 14 residues. The ends were cut back, 4 bases at V and 1 base at J, with 9 bases in the middle. The CDR3 nucleotides read TGTGCCAGCAGTGTAAGAGGGGGCACAGATACGCAGTATTTT. As protein: CASSVRGGTDTQYF.

The gene calls are TRBV9 and TRBJ1-2; the D gene is possibly TRBD1 (6 bases). The germline V gene encodes CDR1 SGDLS and CDR2 YYNGEE. The CDR3 length is 15 residues. The ends were cut back, 0 bases at V and 0 bases at J, with 9 bases in the middle. CDR3 sequence reads: CASSVGGQANYGYTF. The CDR3 nucleotides read TGTGCCAGCAGCGTAGGGGGGCAAGCTAACTATGGCTACACCTTC.

This chain joins TRBV10-2 and TRBJ1-5, with 10 bases that match TRBD1. The V segment lost 6 bases and the J segment 0 bases; nucleotides outside the gene matches: 14. This CDR3 region has 19 residues. Germline values: CDR1 WSHSY, CDR2 SAAADI. DNA of the CDR3: TGCGCCAGCAGCCCAACCGTACGGGACAGGGGTGGTAGCAATCAGCCCCAGCATTTT. Its protein is CASSPTVRDRGGSNQPQHF.

The chain is built from TRBV19 and TRBJ1-2; D not resolved. This CDR3 spans 14 amino acids. V lost 7 bases to trimming and J lost 4 bases, with 16 bases between them. Germline V gives CDR1 LNHDA, CDR2 SQIVND (reference sequence). CDR3 protein: CASKNPGSLYGYTF. CDR3 DNA sequence: TGTGCCAGTAAAAACCCGGGCAGCCTCTATGGCTACACCTTC.

The CDR3 here is CSELGTDTQYF. The CDR3, as DNA: TGCAGTGAACTAGGCACAGATACGCAGTATTTT. The genes are TRBV20-1 and TRBJ2-3; D possibly corresponds to TRBD2 (5 bases). Germline CDR1 and CDR2: DFQATT and SNEGSKA (reference sequence). This CDR3 has 11 amino acids. V lost 7 bases and J 1 base, leaving 6 bases between the germline ends.

This chain links TRBV11-2 with TRBJ1-6; D gene ambiguous. The ends were cut back, 5 bases at V and 3 bases at J, with 20 bases in the middle. Germline values: CDR1 SGHAT, CDR2 FQNNGV. This CDR3 contains 18 residues. The CDR3 nucleotides are TGTGCCAGCAGCATAACAGCTAGTGGACGGGGCTATAATTCACCCCTCCACTTT. This encodes CASSITASGRGYNSPLHF.

The chain recombines TRBV10-3 with TRBJ2-1, with TRBD2 identical over 12 bases. The CDR3 is 14 residues long. The germline V gene has CDR1 ENHRY and CDR2 SYGVKD. The V gene end was trimmed by 5 bases and the J gene end by 5 bases; junction bases not matched to a gene: 1. CDR3 coding DNA: TGTGCCATCAGTACTAGCGGGGGGAACAATGAGCAGTTCTTC. It codes for CAISTSGGNNEQFF.